Each of the 29 T cell receptor beta chains below was sequenced from the same sample in a study of T cells in women clearing cervical HPV infection. The assay was immunoSEQ multiplex PCR, and TCRdb's table has in-frame clones only and misses some. The record lists 40,000 to 45,000 clones, of which the ten most abundant hold 1.2%. The sequencing sample was made of blood buffy coat. The receptors were sampled from a woman aged 18-70 years with a cervical HPV16 infection that either progressed to CIN3+ or cleared (not recorded which).

Of note for this clone: The CDR3 extends 3 residues past the end of the read, so its final part is completed from the germline J gene. The chain links TRBV5-1 to TRBJ2-7, with TRBD1 as a possible D gene (6 bases). The CDR3 totals 16 residues. Trimming left V 4 bases short and J 1 base short, with 18 bases between. Germline V gene sequence: CDR1 SGHRS, CDR2 YFSETQ. Incomplete CDR3 DNA: TGCGCCAGCAGCCCAACTCCCGGGACAAGGTCCTACGAG. Translated: CASSPTPGTRSYE. The entire CDR3 is CASSPTPGTRSYEQYF.

In regard to this clone: Sequencing ends 3 residues short of the CDR3 end; the germline J gene provides the rest. The sample contains more than one DNA sequence encoding this CDR3. The V call is TRBV2, the J call TRBJ1-3; 9 positions agree with TRBD1. CDR3 length: 15 residues. Trimming removed 8 bases from V and 8 bases from J; junction bases left unmatched: 13. CDR1 and CDR2 (germline): SNHLY, FYNNEI. The CDR3 here is CASHRQGDESDTIYF. The sequenced part of the CDR3 DNA is TGTGCCAGCCACCGACAGGGGGACGAGTCGGACACC.

In the case of this clone: The read halts 3 residues ahead of the CDR3 end, with the missing end drawn from the germline J gene. The chain links TRBV20-1 to TRBJ2-7; no clear D gene. The germline CDR1 and CDR2 sequences are DFQATT and SNEGSKA (reference sequence). The CDR3 length is 12 residues. Trimming removed 1 base at V and 5 bases at J, with 9 bases between. CDR3: CSARVLTDEQYF. The covered CDR3 bases are TGCAGTGCTAGAGTTTTAACAGACGAG.

Concerning this clone: The read ends 3 residues before the CDR3 terminus; that terminus is restored from the germline J gene. This chain uses TRBV10-3 with TRBJ2-3, with D possibly TRBD2 on 6 matching bases. The CDR3 is 12 residues long. Germline V gives CDR1 ENHRY, CDR2 SYGVKD. V dropped 8 bases and J dropped 6 bases, with 12 bases sitting between them. This CDR3 reads CAISGRGDTQYF. The sequenced part of the CDR3 DNA is TGTGCCATCTCCGGTCGGGGGGATACG.

A note on this clone: The missing CDR3 end, 3 residues past where the read stops, is filled in from the germline J gene. The V gene is TRBV12-5, the J gene TRBJ1-3, with D maybe TRBD1 (6 bases). The germline gives CDR1 LGHNT, CDR2 FRNRAP. The CDR3 has 13 amino acids. V was trimmed by 7 bases and J by 4 bases, leaving 11 bases between them. Incomplete CDR3 DNA: TGTGCTAGTGCCCGGACAGTAGGAAACACC. This codes for CASARTVGNT. The whole CDR3 sequence is CASARTVGNTIYF.

On this clone: The read ends 3 residues before the CDR3 terminus; that terminus is restored from the germline J gene. V is TRBV18 and J is TRBJ1-1; D gene uncertain. Trimming took 8 bases from V and 3 from J, leaving 10 bases between them. CDR3 size: 12 residues. The germline CDR1 and CDR2 sequences are KGHSH and LQKENI. CDR3: CASAPQHTEAFF. The CDR3 DNA, read in part, is TGTGCCAGCGCCCCACAGCACACTGAA.

On this clone: Read sequence stops 3 residues before the CDR3 end, and the germline J gene provides the missing end. V usage is TRBV7-2 and J usage is TRBJ1-6, with unresolved D. The germline CDR1 and CDR2 sequences are SGHTA and FQGNSA. The CDR3 loop spans 12 amino acids. V gave up 3 bases and J gave up 7 bases, with 4 bases separating them. Partial CDR3 DNA: TGTGCCAGCAGCTTCGTGAATTCACCC. The encoded protein is CASSFVNSP. The complete CDR3 sequence is CASSFVNSPLHF. Together with reference TRBV7-2 and TRBJ1-6, the CDR3 gives the full variable domain: GAGVSQSPSNKVTEKGKDVELRCDPISGHTALYWYRQSLGQGLEFLIYFQGNSAPDKSGLPSDRFSAERTGGSVSTLTIQRTQQEDSAVYLCASSFVNSPLHFGNGTRLTVT.

Remarks on this clone: The read ends 3 residues shy of where the CDR3 ends; the end is completed using the germline J gene. The rearrangement links TRBV7-9 to TRBJ1-6, with 10 nucleotides matching TRBD1. V lost 5 bases to trimming and J lost 9 bases; unmatched junction nucleotides: 7. This CDR3 spans 15 amino acids. Germline V gene sequence: CDR1 SEHNR, CDR2 FQNEAQ (reference sequence). This CDR3 reads CASSPHDRGLSPLHF. CDR3 DNA (partial): TGTGCCAGCAGCCCCCATGACAGGGGGCTTTCACCC.

As regards this clone: The read ends 3 residues before the CDR3 terminus; that terminus is restored from the germline J gene. The rearrangement joins TRBV19 to TRBJ1-6; tentative D call: TRBD1 (5 bases). The CDR3 length is 12 residues. The V end was cut by 4 bases, the J end by 10 bases, with 8 bases between. CDR1 LNHDA and CDR2 SQIVND come from the germline V gene (reference sequence). This chain's CDR3 is CASSTRGSPLHF. The CDR3 DNA, read in part, is TGTGCCAGTAGTACACGGGGGTCACCC. Drawing the rest from reference TRBV19 and TRBJ1-6, the complete variable domain is DGGITQSPKYLFRKEGQNVTLSCEQNLNHDAMYWYRQDPGQGLRLIYYSQIVNDFQKGDIAEGYSVSREKKESFPLTVTSAQKNPTAFYLCASSTRGSPLHFGNGTRLTVT.

Comment on this clone: The read stops 3 residues short of the end of the CDR3; the missing end is completed from the germline J gene. The V call is TRBV20-1, the J call TRBJ2-3; maybe TRBD2 (5 bases). The CDR3 sequence is 13 residues long. From germline, CDR1 is DFQATT and CDR2 SNEGSKA (reference sequence). Between the trimmed V and J ends, which lost 5 bases and 3 bases, there was a span of 12 bases. The CDR3 DNA, read in part, is TGCAGTGCTCTTGGACCGGGGACAGATACG. It specifies CSALGPGTDT. The entire CDR3 protein reads CSALGPGTDTQYF.

As to this clone: The observed sequence ends 3 residues before the CDR3 terminus, with the missing tail filled in from the germline J gene. The chain employs TRBV19 and TRBJ2-7; D gene unclear. The germline V gene encodes CDR1 LNHDA and CDR2 SQIVND (reference sequence). This CDR3 is 12 amino acids long. Between the trimmed V and J ends, which lost 6 bases and 6 bases, there was a span of 12 bases. The sequenced part of the CDR3 DNA is TGTGCCAGTAGCATCGCCACGGGCGAG. This sequence encodes CASSIATGE. The CDR3 as a whole reads CASSIATGEQYF.

As regards this clone: The CDR3 extends 3 residues past the end of the read, so its final part is completed from the germline J gene. The rearrangement joins TRBV20-1 to TRBJ2-3; D unresolved. CDR1 is DFQATT and CDR2 is SNEGSKA in the germline V gene (reference sequence). The length of the CDR3 is 11 residues. The sequenced part of the CDR3 DNA is TGCAGTGCTAGAGCCGGGTCAACG. This sequence encodes CSARAGST. The full-length CDR3 reads as CSARAGSTQYF.

Regarding this clone: The read ends 3 residues early relative to the CDR3; the germline J gene fills the gap. The gene calls are TRBV7-2 and TRBJ2-1, with TRBD1 matching over 7 bases. V gave up 5 bases and J gave up 5 bases; unmatched junction bases: 6. Germline V gene lookup returns CDR1 SGHTA and CDR2 FQGNSA. The CDR3 extends over 14 amino acids. CDR3 DNA, as far as it was read: TGTGCCAGCAGCATAATGACAGGGAACAATGAG. It translates to CASSIMTGNNE. The full CDR3 protein is CASSIMTGNNEQFF. Together with reference TRBV7-2 and TRBJ2-1, the CDR3 gives the full variable domain: GAGVSQSPSNKVTEKGKDVELRCDPISGHTALYWYRQSLGQGLEFLIYFQGNSAPDKSGLPSDRFSAERTGGSVSTLTIQRTQQEDSAVYLCASSIMTGNNEQFFGPGTRLTVL.

Regarding this clone: The read terminates 3 residues ahead of where the CDR3 ends, so the germline J gene completes it. The V and J genes are TRBV6-2 or TRBV6-3 and TRBJ2-7; TRBD2 aligns across 9 bases. V trimming: 4 bases; J trimming: 3 bases; junction bases outside the gene matches: 10. The CDR3 consists of 16 residues. Germline V lookup: CDR1 MNHEY, CDR2 SVGEGT. The CDR3 spells CASSWDPTSGNYEQYF. CDR3 DNA (partial): TGTGCCAGCAGTTGGGACCCGACTAGCGGAAACTACGAG.

As to this clone: Read sequence stops 3 residues before the CDR3 end, and the germline J gene provides the missing end. This chain links TRBV5-1 with TRBJ2-7; 7 nucleotides agree with TRBD1. The CDR3 length is 14 residues. Germline V gene data show CDR1 as SGHRS and CDR2 as YFSETQ. V lost 2 bases, J lost 0 bases, and 2 bases stayed unmatched. The CDR3 sequence is CASSLRQGSYEQYF. Partial CDR3 DNA: TGCGCCAGCAGCTTACGACAGGGCTCCTACGAG.

For this clone: The sequenced fragment ends 3 residues before the CDR3 boundary, so the rest is inferred from the germline J gene. The chain links TRBV10-3 to TRBJ2-7, with 9 bases fitting TRBD1. Germline CDR1 reads ENHRY; CDR2 reads SYGVKD. The CDR3 contains 15 residues. Trimming cost V 3 bases and J 3 bases; bases outside gene matches: 6. The sequenced CDR3 bases are TGTGCCATCAGTGACCGGGACAGGGTCCTCTACGAG. Translated: CAISDRDRVLYE. The entire CDR3 protein reads CAISDRDRVLYEQYF.

As regards this clone: The read ends 3 residues shy of where the CDR3 ends; the end is completed using the germline J gene. The rearrangement links TRBV7-9 to TRBJ2-3; D is possibly TRBD2 (6 bases). The ends were cut back, 5 bases at V and 6 bases at J, with 12 bases in the middle. Per the germline V gene, CDR1 is SEHNR and CDR2 is FQNEAQ (reference sequence). The CDR3 runs 13 residues. The CDR3 DNA, read in part, is TGTGCCAGCAGCGATGGGACTTCCGATACG. Its protein product is CASSDGTSDT. The whole CDR3 sequence reads CASSDGTSDTQYF.

Notes on this clone: The missing CDR3 end, 3 residues past where the read stops, is filled in from the germline J gene. The chain recombines TRBV7-3 with TRBJ1-1; D is perhaps TRBD1 (5 bases). This CDR3 comprises 15 residues. V lost 5 bases to trimming and J lost 0 bases, with 13 bases between them. In germline, CDR1 is SGHTA, CDR2 FQGTGA. Incomplete CDR3 DNA: TGTGCCAGCAGCCCCGGGGGGGGATTGAACACTGAA. As protein: CASSPGGGLNTE. The full CDR3 is CASSPGGGLNTEAFF. Full variable domain (remainder filled in from reference TRBV7-3 and TRBJ1-1): GAGVSQTPSNKVTEKGKYVELRCDPISGHTALYWYRQSLGQGPEFLIYFQGTGAADDSGLPNDRFFAVRPEGSVSTLKIQRTERGDSAVYLCASSPGGGLNTEAFFGQGTRLTVV.

With respect to this clone: Read data end 3 residues before the CDR3 end; the end is taken from the germline J gene. The chain is built from TRBV5-1 and TRBJ1-2; D is possibly TRBD1 (5 bases). The ends were cut back, 7 bases at V and 2 bases at J, with 15 bases in the middle. Germline-derived CDR1 and CDR2 are SGHRS and YFSETQ. This CDR3 is 14 amino acids long. The CDR3 loop reads CASSAREKNYGYTF. CDR3 DNA, as far as it was read: TGCGCCAGCTCCGCCAGGGAGAAAAACTATGGC.

With respect to this clone: The sequence runs out 3 residues before the end of the CDR3; the remainder is reconstructed from the germline J gene. The chain employs TRBV20-1 and TRBJ2-1; 9 nucleotides align to TRBD1. Trimming took 5 bases from V and 6 from J; bases not matched to a gene: 5. This CDR3 contains 13 residues. Germline loops: CDR1 DFQATT, CDR2 SNEGSKA (reference sequence). CDR3 protein: CSAGGQGFNEQFF. The sequenced CDR3 bases are TGCAGTGCTGGGGGACAGGGATTCAATGAG.

As for this clone: The read halts 3 residues ahead of the CDR3 end, with the missing end drawn from the germline J gene. The chain joins TRBV7-2 to TRBJ1-2, with 7 bases matching TRBD1. The CDR3 contains 14 residues. V lost 2 bases and J lost 5; bases outside the gene matches: 5. The germline CDR1 and CDR2 sequences are SGHTA and FQGNSA. The sequenced CDR3 bases are TGTGCCAGCAGCTTAAAAGGGGGCCCATATGGC. This sequence encodes CASSLKGGPYG. The complete CDR3 reads CASSLKGGPYGYTF.

A note on this clone: Coverage ceases 3 residues before the CDR3 finishes, and the germline J gene fills in the end. Other DNA variants within this sample encode the same CDR3. This rearrangement joins TRBV20-1 to TRBJ1-3, with D tentatively TRBD1 (5 bases). The length of the CDR3 is 16 residues. The V gene lost 1 base and the J gene lost 4 bases, with 17 bases spanning the gap. Germline assignment: CDR1 DFQATT and CDR2 SNEGSKA (reference sequence). The CDR3 loop reads CSARARGVAGGNTIYF. CDR3 DNA (partial): TGCAGTGCTAGAGCGAGGGGTGTGGCGGGGGGAAACACC.

Worth noting for this clone: Sequencing ends 3 residues short of the CDR3 end; the germline J gene provides the rest. This rearrangement joins TRBV2 to TRBJ1-4, with 7 bases lining up with TRBD1. With 6 bases clipped from V and 8 bases from J, the junction kept 12 bases outside the gene matches. The CDR3 spans 15 residues. The germline V gene encodes CDR1 SNHLY and CDR2 FYNNEI. The sequenced CDR3 bases are TGTGCCAGCAGCCTAACAGGGGCAATCCCCGAAAAA. Translated, it gives CASSLTGAIPEK. The full-length CDR3 reads as CASSLTGAIPEKLFF. Full variable domain (missing parts from reference TRBV2 and TRBJ1-4): EPEVTQTPSHQVTQMGQEVILRCVPISNHLYFYWYRQILGQKVEFLVSFYNNEISEKSEIFDDQFSVERPDGSNFTLKIRSTKLEDSAMYFCASSLTGAIPEKLFFGSGTQLSVL.

Remarks on this clone: Sequencing ends 3 residues short of the CDR3 end; the germline J gene provides the rest. The rearrangement uses TRBV28 and TRBJ2-2, with 9 bases lining up with TRBD2. Germline V lookup: CDR1 MDHEN, CDR2 SYDVKM. V was pared by 3 bases and J by 4 bases, with 9 bases of the junction left unmatched. This CDR3 has 17 residues. Partial CDR3 DNA: TGTGCCAGCAGTTTCTTTAGCGGGAGAAGGGGCACCGGGGAG. Protein: CASSFFSGRRGTGE. The full CDR3 protein is CASSFFSGRRGTGELFF.

About this clone: The read terminates 3 residues before the CDR3 end, so the remaining end is supplied by the germline J gene. The chain is built from TRBV30 and TRBJ1-2; 9 nucleotides agree with TRBD1. CDR1 and CDR2 (germline): GTSNPN, SVGIG (reference sequence). This CDR3 is built from 17 residues. The DNA read from the CDR3 is TGTGCCTGGAGTGCTAGCCTCACAGGGGGCTATTACAATGAC. Residues: CAWSASLTGGYYND. The entire CDR3 protein is CAWSASLTGGYYNDYTF.

Points on this clone: From the germline J gene comes the end of the CDR3, since the read stops 3 residues before it. The chain couples TRBV5-6 to TRBJ1-1; 7 positions match TRBD1. Germline V CDR1 and CDR2: SGHDT, YYEEEE. This CDR3 comprises 14 residues. Trimming took 2 bases from V and 2 from J; bases not matched to a gene: 3. The CDR3 loop reads CASSLGTANTEAFF. CDR3 bases read: TGTGCCAGCAGCTTAGGGACAGCAAACACTGAA.

Concerning this clone itself: The CDR3 is cut off 3 residues early in the read; its end comes from the germline J gene. The chain uses TRBV2 and TRBJ2-7; D not certain. Trimming left V 6 bases short and J 2 bases short, with 11 bases between. This CDR3 is built from 13 residues. Germline CDR1 reads SNHLY; CDR2 reads FYNNEI. CDR3 DNA (partial): TGTGCCAGCAGGACCGGGTTTGCCTACGAG. Residues: CASRTGFAYE. The entire CDR3 sequence reads CASRTGFAYEQYF. Together with reference TRBV2 and TRBJ2-7, the CDR3 gives the full variable domain: EPEVTQTPSHQVTQMGQEVILRCVPISNHLYFYWYRQILGQKVEFLVSFYNNEISEKSEIFDDQFSVERPDGSNFTLKIRSTKLEDSAMYFCASRTGFAYEQYFGPGTRLTVT.

As to this clone: The read falls 3 residues short of the CDR3 end, and the missing part is taken from the germline J gene. The chain joins TRBV13 to TRBJ2-5; 7 bases fit TRBD1. Germline V lookup: CDR1 PRHDT, CDR2 FYEKMQ (reference sequence). The CDR3 extends over 15 amino acids. With V trimmed by 5 bases and J by 5 bases, 11 bases remained unmatched. Partial CDR3 DNA: TGTGCCAGCAGCCAGAAAAGGGGGCTCGGGGAGACC. Translation: CASSQKRGLGET. The CDR3 in full is CASSQKRGLGETQYF.

Note on this clone: The CDR3 end lies 3 residues beyond the end of the read and is filled in from the germline J gene. The chain carries TRBV5-1 and TRBJ2-5; 10 bases line up with TRBD2. V was clipped by 0 bases and J by 4 bases; unmatched bases: 3. The V gene's germline CDR1 is SGHRS and CDR2 YFSETQ. The CDR3 has 15 amino acids. The CDR3 loop is CASSLVPSGGETQYF. Incomplete CDR3 DNA: TGCGCCAGCAGCTTGGTGCCTAGCGGGGGAGAGACC.